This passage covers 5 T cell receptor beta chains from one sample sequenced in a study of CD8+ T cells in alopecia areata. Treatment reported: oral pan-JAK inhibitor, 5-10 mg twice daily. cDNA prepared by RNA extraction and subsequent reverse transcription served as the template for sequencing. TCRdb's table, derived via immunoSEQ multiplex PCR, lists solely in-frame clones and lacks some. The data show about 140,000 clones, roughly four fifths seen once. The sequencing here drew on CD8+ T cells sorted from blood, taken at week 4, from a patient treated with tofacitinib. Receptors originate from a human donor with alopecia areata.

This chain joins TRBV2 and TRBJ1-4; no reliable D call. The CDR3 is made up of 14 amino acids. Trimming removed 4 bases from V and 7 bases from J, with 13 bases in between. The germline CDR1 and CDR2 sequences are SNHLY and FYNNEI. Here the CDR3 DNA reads TGTGCCAGCAGTGTGAAACCTCTAGCTGAAAAACTGTTTTTT. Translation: CASSVKPLAEKLFF.

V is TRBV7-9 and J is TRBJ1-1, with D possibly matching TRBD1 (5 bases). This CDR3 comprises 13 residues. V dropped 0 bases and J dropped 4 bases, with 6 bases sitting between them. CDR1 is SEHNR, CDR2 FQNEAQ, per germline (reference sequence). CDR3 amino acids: CASSLAGPTEAFF. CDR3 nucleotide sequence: TGTGCCAGCAGCTTAGCGGGGCCCACTGAAGCTTTCTTT.

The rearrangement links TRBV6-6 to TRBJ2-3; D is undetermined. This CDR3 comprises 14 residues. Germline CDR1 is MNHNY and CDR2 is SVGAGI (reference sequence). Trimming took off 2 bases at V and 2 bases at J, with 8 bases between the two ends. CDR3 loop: CASSYGGFTDTQYF. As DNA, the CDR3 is TGTGCCAGCAGTTACGGCGGCTTCACAGATACGCAGTATTTT.

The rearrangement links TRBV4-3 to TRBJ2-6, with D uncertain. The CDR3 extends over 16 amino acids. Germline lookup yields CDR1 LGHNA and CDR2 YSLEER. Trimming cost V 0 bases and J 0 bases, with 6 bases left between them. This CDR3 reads CASSQDTGSGANVLTF. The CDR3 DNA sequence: TGCGCCAGCAGCCAAGATACGGGCTCTGGGGCCAACGTCCTGACTTTC.

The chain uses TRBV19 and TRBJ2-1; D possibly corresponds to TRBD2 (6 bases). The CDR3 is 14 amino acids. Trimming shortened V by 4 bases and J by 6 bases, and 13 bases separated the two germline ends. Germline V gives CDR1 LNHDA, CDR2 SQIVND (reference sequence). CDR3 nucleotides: TGTGCCAGTAGTAGGTACGGAGGGGTCAATGAGCAGTTCTTC. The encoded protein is CASSRYGGVNEQFF.